This entry concerns a single TCR beta chain. Its antigen is undetermined. This CDR3 contains 13 residues. Germline CDR1 is SGHDT and CDR2 is YYEEEE. V lost 4 bases to trimming and J lost 8 bases, with 14 bases between them. The sample belongs to a study of CD8+ T cells in alopecia areata. Study-wide points: Researchers reported that TCR sharing among patients proved less clear than in mice, possibly HLA-linked. When scalp samples are sequenced, resident alphabeta T cells of normal skin are also captured. Researchers report lesional scalp, most notably alopecia totalis/universalis, outstripped normal scalp in clonality.

cDNA serving as the sequencing template came from extracted, reverse transcribed RNA. Here immunoSEQ multiplex PCR was the method, and the copy in TCRdb shows in-frame clones only, minus some. The table has around 190,000 clones, more than 55% seen once. Sequencing used CD8+ T cells sorted from blood. This receptor was identified in a human donor in good health. The chain uses TRBV5-6 and TRBJ2-3, with D possibly TRBD1 on 6 matching bases. Written as DNA, the CDR3 is TGTGCCAGCAGCCTAGGGGGATCCGGTACGCAGTATTTT. Its protein is CASSLGGSGTQYF.